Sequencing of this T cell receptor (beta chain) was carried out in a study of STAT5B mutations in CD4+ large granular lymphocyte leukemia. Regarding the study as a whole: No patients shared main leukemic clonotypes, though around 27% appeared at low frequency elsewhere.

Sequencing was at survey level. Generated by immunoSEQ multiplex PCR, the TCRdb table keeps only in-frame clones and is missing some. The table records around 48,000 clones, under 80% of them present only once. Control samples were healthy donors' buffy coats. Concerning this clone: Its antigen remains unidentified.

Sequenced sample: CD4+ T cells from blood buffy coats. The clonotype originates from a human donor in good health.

The CDR3 region is CASSVQGDATGELFF. The CDR3 DNA reads as TGCGCCAGCAGCGTACAGGGCGACGCCACCGGGGAGCTGTTTTTT. This chain uses TRBV5-1 with TRBJ2-2, with a possible D match to TRBD1 (6 bases). Germline V gene data show CDR1 as SGHRS and CDR2 as YFSETQ. V was clipped by 4 bases and J by 4 bases, with 14 bases between them. CDR3 length equals 15 residues.